The rows below give T cell receptor beta chains drawn from one sample of a study of blood T cell repertoires in COVID-19. The method was immunoSEQ multiplex PCR; TCRdb's version includes in-frame clones alone and lacks a portion of them. The data show 110,000 to 150,000 clones, over 80% seen once. Material for sequencing was peripheral blood. These receptors were obtained from a woman aged 80 or over with acute or convalescent COVID-19. CDR3s include the opening cysteine and the closing phenylalanine or tryptophan. D genes are given only for firm matches. Expanded clones get a size class; other rows say once, few or many, or leave the size out.

J gene: TRBJ2-6
V gene: TRBV5-1
CDR3 length: 15
D gene: NA
clone size: NA
CDR3 DNA: TGCGCCAGCACCTCCGAGGGTTCTGGGGCCAACGTCCTGACTTTC
CDR3 protein: CASTSEGSGANVLTF

J gene: TRBJ1-1
V gene: TRBV5-1
CDR3 length: 15
D gene: TRBD1
clone size: NA
CDR3 DNA: TGCGCCAGCAGCTTGGGACAGGGCTCGAACACTGAAGCTTTCTTT
CDR3 protein: CASSLGQGSNTEAFF

J gene: TRBJ2-7
V gene: TRBV11-2
CDR3 length: 12
D gene: NA
clone size: NA
CDR3 DNA: TGTGCCAGCGGCGGTGGGGGGTACGAGCAGTACTTC
CDR3 protein: CASGGGGYEQYF

J gene: TRBJ1-5
V gene: TRBV3-1/TRBV3-2
CDR3 length: 14
D gene: NA
clone size: NA
CDR3 DNA: TGTGCCAGCAGCCGAAATACAGGGTATCAGCCCCAGCATTTT
CDR3 protein: CASSRNTGYQPQHF

J gene: TRBJ1-6
V gene: TRBV5-1
CDR3 length: 14
D gene: TRBD1
clone size: NA
CDR3 DNA: TGCGCCAGCAGCTCCGGGACAGGGCATTCACCCCTCCACTTT
CDR3 protein: CASSSGTGHSPLHF

J gene: TRBJ1-5
V gene: TRBV5-1
CDR3 length: 13
D gene: NA
clone size: NA
CDR3 DNA: TGCGCCAACACGAATCTCGGGAATCAGCCCCAGCATTTT
CDR3 protein: CANTNLGNQPQHF

J gene: TRBJ1-1
V gene: TRBV6-5
CDR3 length: 15
D gene: TRBD1
clone size: NA
CDR3 DNA: TGTGCCAGCGATTCCCGTCCAGGGGGCTACACTGAAGCTTTCTTT
CDR3 protein: CASDSRPGGYTEAFF

J gene: TRBJ2-1
V gene: TRBV7-9
CDR3 length: 16
D gene: TRBD1
clone size: once
CDR3 DNA: TGTGCCAGCAGCCCGGGGGGGACAGGGGCATACAATGAGCAGTTCTTC
CDR3 protein: CASSPGGTGAYNEQFF

J gene: TRBJ2-1
V gene: TRBV11-3
CDR3 length: 19
D gene: TRBD2
clone size: NA
CDR3 DNA: TGTGCCAGCAGCTTAGACTCGCTAGCGGGGGTGAACTCCTACAATGAGCAGTTCTTC
CDR3 protein: CASSLDSLAGVNSYNEQFF

J gene: TRBJ2-4
V gene: TRBV7-9
CDR3 length: 16
D gene: TRBD1
clone size: NA
CDR3 DNA: TGTGCCAGCAGCCCGTGGACAGGGGACACCAAAAACATTCAGTACTTC
CDR3 protein: CASSPWTGDTKNIQYF

J gene: TRBJ1-1
V gene: TRBV4-3
CDR3 length: 13
D gene: NA
clone size: NA
CDR3 DNA: TGCGCCAGCAGCCAACTAAGGGGCACTGAAGCTTTCTTT
CDR3 protein: CASSQLRGTEAFF

J gene: TRBJ2-1
V gene: TRBV5-4
CDR3 length: 15
D gene: TRBD1
clone size: NA
CDR3 DNA: TGTGCCAGCAGCATAGACAGGGGAACCTACAATGAGCAGTTCTTC
CDR3 protein: CASSIDRGTYNEQFF